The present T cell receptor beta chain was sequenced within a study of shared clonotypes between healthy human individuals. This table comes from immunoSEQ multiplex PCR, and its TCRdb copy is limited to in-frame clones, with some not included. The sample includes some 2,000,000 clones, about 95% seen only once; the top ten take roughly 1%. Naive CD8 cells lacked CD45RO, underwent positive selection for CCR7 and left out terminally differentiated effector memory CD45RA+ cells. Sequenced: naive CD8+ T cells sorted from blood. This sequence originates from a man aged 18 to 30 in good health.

CDR3 residues: CASSPFSGLVNEQFF. The DNA of the CDR3 is TGTGCCAGCAGCCCCTTTAGCGGACTAGTCAATGAGCAGTTCTTC. V is TRBV5-6 and J is TRBJ2-1; 7 bases fit TRBD2. V gave up 4 bases and J gave up 6 bases; unmatched junction bases: 10. This CDR3 has 15 amino acids. Germline V lookup: CDR1 SGHDT, CDR2 YYEEEE.